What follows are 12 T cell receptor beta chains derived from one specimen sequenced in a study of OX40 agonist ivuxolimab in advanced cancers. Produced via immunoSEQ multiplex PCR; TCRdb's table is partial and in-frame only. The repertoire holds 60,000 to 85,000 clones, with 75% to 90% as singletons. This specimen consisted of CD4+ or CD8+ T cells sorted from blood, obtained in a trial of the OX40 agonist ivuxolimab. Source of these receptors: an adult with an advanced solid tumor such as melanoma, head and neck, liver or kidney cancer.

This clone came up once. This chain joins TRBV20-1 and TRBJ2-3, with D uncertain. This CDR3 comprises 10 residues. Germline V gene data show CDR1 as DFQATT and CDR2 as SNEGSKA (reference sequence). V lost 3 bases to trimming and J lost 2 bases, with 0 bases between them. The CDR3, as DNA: TGCAGTGCTAGCACAGATACGCAGTATTTT. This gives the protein CSASTDTQYF.

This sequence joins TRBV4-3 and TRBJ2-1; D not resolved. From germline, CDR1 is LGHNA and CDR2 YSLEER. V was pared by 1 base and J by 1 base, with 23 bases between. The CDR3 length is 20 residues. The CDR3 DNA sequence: TGCGCCAGCAGCCAAGCGGGTTACCATTTACGTCCTCCTTCCTACAATGAGCAGTTCTTC. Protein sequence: CASSQAGYHLRPPSYNEQFF.

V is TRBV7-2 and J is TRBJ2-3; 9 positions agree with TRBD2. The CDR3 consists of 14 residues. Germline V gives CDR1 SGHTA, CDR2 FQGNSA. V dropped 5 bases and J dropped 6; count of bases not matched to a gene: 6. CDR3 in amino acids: CASSPLRGGDTQYF. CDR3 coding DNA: TGTGCCAGCAGCCCCCTGCGGGGGGGGGATACGCAGTATTTT.

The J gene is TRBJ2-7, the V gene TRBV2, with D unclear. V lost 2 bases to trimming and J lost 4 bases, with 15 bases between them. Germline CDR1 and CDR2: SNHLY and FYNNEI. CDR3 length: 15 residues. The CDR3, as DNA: TGTGCCAGCAGTGAACAGTCCTCCCCCTTTTACGAGCAGTACTTC. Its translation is CASSEQSSPFYEQYF.

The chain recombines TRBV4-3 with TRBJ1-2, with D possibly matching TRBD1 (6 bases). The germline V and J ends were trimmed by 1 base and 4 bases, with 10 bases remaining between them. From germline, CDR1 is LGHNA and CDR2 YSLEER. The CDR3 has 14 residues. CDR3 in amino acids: CASSQGIRGYGYTF. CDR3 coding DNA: TGCGCCAGCAGCCAAGGGATCAGGGGCTATGGCTACACCTTC.

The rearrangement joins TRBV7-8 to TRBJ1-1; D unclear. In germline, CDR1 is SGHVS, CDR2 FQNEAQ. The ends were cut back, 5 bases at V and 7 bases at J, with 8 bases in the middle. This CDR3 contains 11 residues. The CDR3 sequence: CASSRGLEAFF. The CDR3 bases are TGTGCCAGCAGCCGCGGCCTTGAAGCTTTCTTT.

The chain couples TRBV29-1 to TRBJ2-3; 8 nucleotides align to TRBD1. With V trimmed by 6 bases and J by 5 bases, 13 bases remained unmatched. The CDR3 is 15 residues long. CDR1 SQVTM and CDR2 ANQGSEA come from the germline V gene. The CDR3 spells CSVRATGTGGDTQYF. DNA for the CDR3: TGCAGCGTCCGGGCGACCGGGACAGGTGGAGATACGCAGTATTTT.

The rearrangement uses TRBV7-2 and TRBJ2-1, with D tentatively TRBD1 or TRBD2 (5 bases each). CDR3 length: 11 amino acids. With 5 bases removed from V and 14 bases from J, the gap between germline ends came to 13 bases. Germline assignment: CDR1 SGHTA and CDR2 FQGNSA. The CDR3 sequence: CASSRRDQEFF. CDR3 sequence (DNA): TGTGCCAGCAGCCGCCGGGACCAAGAGTTCTTC.

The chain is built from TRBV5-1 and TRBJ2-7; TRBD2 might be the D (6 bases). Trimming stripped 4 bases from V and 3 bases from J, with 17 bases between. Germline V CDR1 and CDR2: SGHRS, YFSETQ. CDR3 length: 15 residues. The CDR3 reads CASSQEGQSVYEQYF. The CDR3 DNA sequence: TGCGCCAGCAGCCAGGAGGGTCAATCCGTCTACGAGCAGTACTTC.

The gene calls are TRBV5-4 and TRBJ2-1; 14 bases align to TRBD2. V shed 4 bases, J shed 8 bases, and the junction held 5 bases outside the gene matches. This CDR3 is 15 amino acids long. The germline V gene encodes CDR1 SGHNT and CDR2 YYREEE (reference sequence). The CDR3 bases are TGTGCCAGCAGCCCCCGACTAGCGGGGGGGTATGAGCAGTTCTTC. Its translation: CASSPRLAGGYEQFF.

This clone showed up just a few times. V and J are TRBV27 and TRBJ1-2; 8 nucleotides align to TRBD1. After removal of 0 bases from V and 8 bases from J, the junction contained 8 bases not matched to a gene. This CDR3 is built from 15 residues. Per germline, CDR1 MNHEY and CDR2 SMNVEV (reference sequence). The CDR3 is CASSLSRTGLRGYTF. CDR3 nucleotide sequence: TGTGCCAGCAGTTTATCACGGACAGGGCTAAGAGGCTACACCTTC.

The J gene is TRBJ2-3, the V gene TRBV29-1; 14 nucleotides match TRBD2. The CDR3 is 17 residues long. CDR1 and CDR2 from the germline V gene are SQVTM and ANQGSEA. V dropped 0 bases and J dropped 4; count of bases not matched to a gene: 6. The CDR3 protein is CSVEEGRLAGGADTQYF. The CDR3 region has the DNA TGCAGCGTTGAAGAAGGGCGACTAGCGGGGGGGGCAGATACGCAGTATTTT.